The 12 T cell receptor beta chains reported below all come from one sample, sequenced in a study of CD8 T cells in Susac syndrome. Random-hexamer reverse transcription was applied to roughly 0.45 to 1 ug RNA. TCRdb re-analysed the immunoSEQ multiplex PCR reads in MiXCR, keeping a single row per CDR3 protein. This sample has approximately 120,000 distinct CDR3 sequences, with around 96% found just once. Sequencing used CD4+ T cells from PBMCs. The receptors shown here come from a human donor in good health.

The chain joins TRBV5-1 to TRBJ1-4; D is possibly TRBD1 (6 bases). The ends were cut back, 2 bases at V and 8 bases at J, with 13 bases in the middle. CDR3 length equals 14 residues. The germline gives CDR1 SGHRS, CDR2 YFSETQ. The CDR3 spells CASSFFDGGEKLFF. In nucleotides, the CDR3 is TGCGCCAGCAGCTTCTTCGATGGGGGCGAAAAACTGTTTTTT.

This clonotype came up once. The chain carries TRBV2 and TRBJ1-5, with D possibly being TRBD1 (6 bases). CDR1 and CDR2 (germline): SNHLY, FYNNEI. V was pared by 3 bases and J by 11 bases, with 11 bases between. This CDR3 is 12 amino acids long. In DNA form, the CDR3 reads TGTGCCAGCAGTGACAGGGGCCCGTCCCAGCATTTT. This sequence encodes CASSDRGPSQHF.

The rearrangement uses TRBV6-2 or TRBV6-3 and TRBJ1-1, with 10 nucleotides matching TRBD1. The CDR3 is 15 amino acids. Trimming removed 7 bases from V and 6 bases from J; junction bases left unmatched: 11. The germline V gene has CDR1 MNHEY and CDR2 SVGEGT. The CDR3 region is CASNVPGQGRAEAFF. The DNA of the CDR3 is TGTGCCAGCAACGTCCCGGGACAGGGGAGGGCTGAAGCTTTCTTT.

The chain links TRBV2 to TRBJ2-5; 7 bases are shared with TRBD1. After removal of 7 bases from V and 5 bases from J, the junction contained 10 bases not matched to a gene. Germline CDR1 is SNHLY and CDR2 is FYNNEI. This CDR3 has 14 residues. This chain's CDR3 is CASIGKTGRETQYF. In DNA, the CDR3 is TGTGCCAGCATTGGGAAGACAGGGCGCGAGACCCAGTACTTC.

The chain recombines TRBV2 with TRBJ1-2; D ambiguous. CDR3 size: 12 residues. Germline CDR1 reads SNHLY; CDR2 reads FYNNEI. Trimming took off 5 bases at V and 6 bases at J, with 10 bases between the two ends. Here the CDR3 reads CASSWLRDGYTF. DNA of the CDR3: TGTGCCAGCAGTTGGTTACGGGATGGCTACACCTTC.

The chain combines TRBV29-1 with TRBJ2-3, with D possibly TRBD2 on 5 matching bases. This CDR3 contains 15 residues. Germline CDR1 and CDR2: SQVTM and ANQGSEA. Between the trimmed V and J ends, which lost 6 bases and 4 bases, there was a span of 20 bases. In nucleotides, the CDR3 is TGCAGCGTCGCCGCGGGTCCTTTTCGTCCAGATACGCAGTATTTT. This gives the protein CSVAAGPFRPDTQYF.

The chain is built from TRBV29-1 and TRBJ1-2; the match to TRBD1 covers 7 bases. The V segment lost 6 bases and the J segment 5 bases; nucleotides outside the gene matches: 9. This CDR3 is 13 amino acids long. Germline V gives CDR1 SQVTM, CDR2 ANQGSEA. The DNA for the CDR3 is TGCAGCGTCAGGACAGGCTCTGCGTATGGCTACACCTTC. Its protein is CSVRTGSAYGYTF.

The chain combines TRBV19 with TRBJ2-7; TRBD1 agrees at 10 bases. Germline values: CDR1 LNHDA, CDR2 SQIVND (reference sequence). V shed 8 bases, J shed 2 bases, and the junction held 6 bases outside the gene matches. This CDR3 is built from 14 residues. CDR3 nucleotide sequence: TGTGCCAGTCGGACAGGGGGATCAACCTACGAGCAGTACTTC. Translating gives CASRTGGSTYEQYF.

The chain uses TRBV4-3 and TRBJ1-1; unclear D gene. V dropped 3 bases and J dropped 0 bases, with 8 bases sitting between them. This CDR3 is built from 14 residues. Germline V gene data show CDR1 as LGHNA and CDR2 as YSLEER. The CDR3 nucleotides read TGCGCCAGCAGCCACGACTTGATGAACACTGAAGCTTTCTTT. This translates into CASSHDLMNTEAFF.

V gene TRBV7-2 combines with J gene TRBJ2-3; D is ambiguous. Germline values: CDR1 SGHTA, CDR2 FQGNSA. Trimming removed 3 bases at V and 0 bases at J, with 7 bases between. The CDR3 length is 14 residues. CDR3 DNA: TGTGCCAGCAGCTTCTCCGGTAGCACAGATACGCAGTATTTT. This codes for CASSFSGSTDTQYF.

The rearrangement joins TRBV6-2 or TRBV6-3 to TRBJ1-2; D is uncertain. The V gene's germline CDR1 is MNHEY and CDR2 SVGEGT. Trimming took 6 bases from V and 3 from J, leaving 11 bases between them. The CDR3 is 13 amino acids. The CDR3 sequence is CASRDGAYYGYTF. The CDR3 bases are TGTGCCAGCAGGGACGGTGCTTACTATGGCTACACCTTC.

The rearrangement uses TRBV20-1 and TRBJ1-2; no clear D. V was pared by 4 bases and J by 4 bases, with 7 bases between. CDR3 length: 11 amino acids. Germline V CDR1 and CDR2: DFQATT, SNEGSKA (reference sequence). As DNA, the CDR3 is TGCAGTGCTACCAGAGGCTATGGCTACACCTTC. It yields the protein CSATRGYGYTF.